These 20 T cell receptor beta chains share one sample of origin, sequenced in a study of blood T cell repertoires in COVID-19. Method: immunoSEQ multiplex PCR; TCRdb's copy keeps in-frame clones and lacks some. The sample contains 100,000 to 150,000 clones, around four fifths of which appear only once. The source material was PBMCs or T cells enriched from blood (not recorded which). The receptor source for this set is a man aged 35-49 years with acute COVID-19.

The chain is built from TRBV28 and TRBJ2-1; 10 bases map to TRBD2. The V gene end was trimmed by 3 bases and the J gene end by 8 bases; junction bases not matched to a gene: 7. This CDR3 contains 15 residues. Per germline, CDR1 MDHEN and CDR2 SYDVKM. CDR3 protein: CASSLGSSGSDEQFF. The CDR3 DNA reads as TGTGCCAGCAGTTTGGGGTCTAGCGGGAGCGATGAGCAGTTCTTC.

V gene TRBV11-2 combines with J gene TRBJ2-3; possibly TRBD2 for D (5 bases). Germline V CDR1 and CDR2: SGHAT, FQNNGV. V was trimmed by 0 bases and J by 2 bases, leaving 9 bases between them. The CDR3 length is 15 residues. In DNA form, the CDR3 reads TGTGCCAGCAGCTTAGAGGGGAGATCCACAGATACGCAGTATTTT. Protein: CASSLEGRSTDTQYF.

The rearrangement joins TRBV10-3 to TRBJ2-1; D perhaps matches TRBD2 (5 bases). Germline CDR1 and CDR2: ENHRY and SYGVKD. The CDR3 is made up of 14 amino acids. Trimming took 7 bases from V and 5 from J, leaving 15 bases between them. The CDR3 loop reads CAITPRGSDNEQFF. The CDR3 bases are TGTGCCATCACCCCCCGGGGTTCAGACAATGAGCAGTTCTTC.

A few counts support this clone. The V and J genes are TRBV2 and TRBJ2-3; 10 positions agree with TRBD2. Unmatched junction bases numbered 7, after V lost 2 bases and J lost 8 bases. This CDR3 spans 15 amino acids. Per germline, CDR1 SNHLY and CDR2 FYNNEI. The CDR3 region has the DNA TGTGCCAGCAGTGAAAGCGGGGGGGCGGACGGTACGCAGTATTTT. Its protein is CASSESGGADGTQYF.

This clone was seen only a few times. The CDR3 is CASSSPYRGYQPQHF. CDR3 nucleotides: TGTGCCAGCAGCTCGCCCTACAGGGGGTATCAGCCCCAGCATTTT. V is TRBV28 and J is TRBJ1-5; 8 nucleotides match TRBD1. The V and J ends lost 6 bases and 5 bases, in that order; junction bases with no gene match: 9. CDR1 and CDR2 (germline): MDHEN, SYDVKM. The CDR3 length is 15 residues.

This clone was observed a single time. The chain has TRBV2 and TRBJ1-6; 7 bases are a match to TRBD1. Germline V gene data show CDR1 as SNHLY and CDR2 as FYNNEI. V dropped 8 bases and J dropped 7; count of bases not matched to a gene: 11. The CDR3 is 15 residues long. The DNA for the CDR3 is TGTGCCAGCCATGAGTTCGCAGGGGGGAATTCACCCCTCCACTTT. Translating it yields CASHEFAGGNSPLHF.

The chain joins TRBV6-5 to TRBJ2-4; TRBD1 matches at 9 bases. This CDR3 spans 13 amino acids. The ends lost 6 bases at V and 6 bases at J; junction bases unmatched: 3. Germline V gives CDR1 MNHEY, CDR2 SVGAGI. The CDR3 sequence: CASRTGQGNIQYF. CDR3 sequence (DNA): TGTGCCAGCAGGACGGGACAGGGAAACATTCAGTACTTC.

This clone has more than one count but fewer than ten. V is TRBV3-1 (or the pseudogene TRBV3-2) and J is TRBJ2-2, with 10 bases identical to TRBD2. The CDR3 has 15 residues. Germline V gene sequence: CDR1 LGHDT, CDR2 YNNKEL (reference sequence). V was clipped by 4 bases and J by 4 bases; unmatched bases: 3. CDR3 nucleotide sequence: TGTGCCAGCAGCCTTACTAGCGGGATCACCGGGGAGCTGTTTTTT. Its translation: CASSLTSGITGELFF.

The chain has TRBV6-6 and TRBJ1-5, with D unclear. Trimming removed 6 bases at V and 10 bases at J, with 13 bases between. This CDR3 is built from 12 residues. Germline lookup yields CDR1 MNHNY and CDR2 SVGAGI (reference sequence). This CDR3 reads CASSLDRQPQHF. Here the CDR3 DNA reads TGTGCCAGCAGCCTCGACCGACAACCCCAGCATTTT.

V usage is TRBV29-1 and J usage is TRBJ2-3; possibly TRBD1 for D (6 bases). Germline CDR1 and CDR2: SQVTM and ANQGSEA. The CDR3 runs to 14 residues. The ends were cut back, 5 bases at V and 2 bases at J, with 14 bases in the middle. CDR3 sequence reads: CSVKQGSNTDTQYF. Written as DNA, the CDR3 is TGCAGCGTTAAACAGGGATCCAACACAGATACGCAGTATTTT.

The rearrangement joins TRBV5-6 to TRBJ1-5; 12 bases align to TRBD1. CDR1 and CDR2 from the germline V gene are SGHDT and YYEEEE. J gave up 7 bases and V 3 bases, and 11 bases lay outside the gene matches. There are 17 residues in the CDR3. The CDR3 DNA reads as TGTGCCAGCAGCTGGGGACAGGGGGCGGCAGGAGGACAGCCCCAGCATTTT. This translates into CASSWGQGAAGGQPQHF.

This clone was observed once. The chain links TRBV6-5 to TRBJ2-2, with D perhaps matching TRBD1 (6 bases). The V and J ends lost 11 bases and 0 bases respectively, with 10 bases between them. The CDR3 runs 13 residues. Germline V gene sequence: CDR1 MNHEY, CDR2 SVGAGI. As DNA, the CDR3 is TGTGCCGCCGACAGGTCGAACACCGGGGAGCTGTTTTTT. It translates to CAADRSNTGELFF.

This clone appeared a single time. This chain links TRBV7-9 with TRBJ1-4; D gene uncertain. Between the trimmed V and J ends, which lost 4 bases and 8 bases, there was a span of 17 bases. The germline V gene encodes CDR1 SEHNR and CDR2 FQNEAQ (reference sequence). This CDR3 contains 15 residues. The CDR3 DNA sequence: TGTGCCAGCAGCTCATCCGCGGCCTTAGGCGAAAAACTGTTTTTT. This sequence encodes CASSSSAALGEKLFF.

The V call is TRBV6-5, the J call TRBJ1-1; D unclear. CDR3 size: 12 residues. Germline V gene data show CDR1 as MNHEY and CDR2 as SVGAGI. V shed 0 bases and J shed 11 bases, with 10 bases lying between them. CDR3: CASSYSSSPAFF. The DNA of the CDR3 is TGTGCCAGCAGTTACTCGTCAAGCCCCGCTTTCTTT.

The rearrangement uses TRBV19 and TRBJ1-1; the D gene is possibly TRBD1 (6 bases). Germline CDR1 and CDR2: LNHDA and SQIVND (reference sequence). Trimming pared 5 bases from V and 1 base from J, leaving 11 bases between. This CDR3 has 14 residues. CDR3 residues: CASSVGQANTEAFF. The CDR3 region has the DNA TGTGCCAGTAGTGTGGGACAAGCGAACACTGAAGCTTTCTTT.

V is TRBV27 and J is TRBJ1-2; D perhaps matches TRBD1 (6 bases). Per germline, CDR1 MNHEY and CDR2 SMNVEV (reference sequence). V dropped 6 bases and J dropped 7 bases, with 15 bases sitting between them. The CDR3 runs to 13 residues. The CDR3 DNA reads as TGTGCCAGCAGCTACGGAGGGGGGGGTGGCTACACCTTC. The encoded protein is CASSYGGGGGYTF.

The CDR3 region is CASSPGKGPRGRGYTF. The DNA for the CDR3 is TGTGCCAGCAGTCCGGGGAAGGGCCCCAGGGGACGAGGCTACACCTTC. This chain links TRBV27 with TRBJ1-2, with TRBD1 as a possible D gene (6 bases). V was clipped by 5 bases and J by 8 bases, with 24 bases between them. The germline CDR1 and CDR2 sequences are MNHEY and SMNVEV (reference sequence). The CDR3 spans 16 residues.

The rearrangement links TRBV3-1 (or the pseudogene TRBV3-2) to TRBJ2-3; TRBD2 matches at 9 bases. V lost 4 bases, J lost 1 base, and 6 bases stayed unmatched. This CDR3 contains 16 residues. Germline CDR1 reads LGHDT; CDR2 reads YNNKEL (reference sequence). CDR3 sequence reads: CASSRMSGGRTDTQYF. CDR3 bases: TGTGCCAGCAGCCGTATGAGCGGGGGGCGCACAGATACGCAGTATTTT.

The V gene is TRBV9, the J gene TRBJ2-3, with 7 bases fitting TRBD2. Germline lookup yields CDR1 SGDLS and CDR2 YYNGEE. This CDR3 is built from 13 residues. V shed 4 bases and J 5 bases; nucleotides not matched to a gene: 4. CDR3 coding DNA: TGTGCCAGCAGCTGGGCGGGGGAAGATACGCAGTATTTT. Its protein is CASSWAGEDTQYF.

DNA of the CDR3: TGTGCCATCAGGACCGGGACAGAGAGTACGGAGACCCAGTACTTC. This sequence encodes CAIRTGTESTETQYF. The V call is TRBV10-3, the J call TRBJ2-5, with TRBD1 matching 7 bases. The CDR3 spans 15 residues. In germline, CDR1 is ENHRY, CDR2 SYGVKD. V was clipped by 6 bases and J by 5 bases; unmatched bases: 12.